This T cell receptor beta chain was sequenced during a study of T-cell reconstitution after alpha-beta-depleted transplantation in children. Preparation of the TCRbeta library used unique molecular identifiers. Each CDR3 protein is one row after TCRdb ran MiXCR on the PCR reads. The sample carries fewer than 150,000 distinct CDR3 sequences, more than 9.5% recorded once. The germline gives CDR1 SGHTA, CDR2 FQGNSA. CDR3 length: 12 amino acids. V shed 5 bases and J shed 8 bases, with 12 bases lying between them. This receptor was identified in a girl in the first two years of life who had a stem cell transplant for combined immunodeficiency, so the T cells may come from the graft donor. Sequenced material: PBMCs, mostly from graft donor cells, taken 180 days after TCRalphabeta/CD19-depleted stem cell transplant. V is TRBV7-2 and J is TRBJ1-2, with D unclear. The DNA for the CDR3 is TGTGCCAGCAGCCTTCCCCTAGGCGGCTACACCTTC. It yields the protein CASSLPLGGYTF. The full variable domain, rest sourced from reference TRBV7-2 and TRBJ1-2, is GAGVSQSPSNKVTEKGKDVELRCDPISGHTALYWYRQSLGQGLEFLIYFQGNSAPDKSGLPSDRFSAERTGGSVSTLTIQRTQQEDSAVYLCASSLPLGGYTFGSGTRLTVV.